Each of the 14 T cell receptor beta chains below was sequenced from the same sample in a study of relationships among human T cell subsets. After CD25, CD56 and CD294 bead selections, the flow-through was collected as Th1 cells. From mRNA, alpha and beta CDR3 regions were amplified using semiquantitative ARM-PCR. Exponential amplification used communal superprimers after tagged nested gene-specific primers in ARM-PCR. MiXCR, run by TCRdb on the multiplex PCR reads, gives a single entry per CDR3 protein. The sample lists about 13,000 distinct CDR3 sequences, roughly 62% occurring once. Sequencing input: CD4+ Th1 cells sorted from blood. The receptors derive from a man aged 35 to 55 in good health.

The chain joins TRBV4-1 to TRBJ2-1; the match to TRBD2 covers 12 bases. Trimming cost V 0 bases and J 6 bases; bases outside gene matches: 3. CDR1 is MGHRA and CDR2 is YSYEKL in the germline V gene. This CDR3 spans 16 amino acids. The CDR3 DNA follows: TGCGCCAGCAGCCAAGAAGGACTAGCGGGGTCCAATGAGCAGTTCTTC. Translation gives CASSQEGLAGSNEQFF.

The genes are TRBV4-1 and TRBJ1-2; a possible D gene is TRBD1 (5 bases). The CDR3 has 14 residues. The germline V and J ends were trimmed by 3 bases and 4 bases, with 12 bases remaining between them. CDR1 is MGHRA, CDR2 YSYEKL, per germline. The CDR3 DNA reads TGCGCCAGCAGCCACGAGGGACGAACCTATGGCTACACCTTC. Protein product: CASSHEGRTYGYTF.

This chain connects TRBV6-4 to TRBJ2-7; D is unresolved. CDR3 size: 16 residues. Germline CDR1 is MRHNA and CDR2 is SNTAGT. Trimming removed 2 bases at V and 2 bases at J, with 16 bases between. The CDR3 here is CASSDVRLWQPYEQYF. Written as DNA, the CDR3 is TGTGCCAGCAGTGACGTACGGCTGTGGCAGCCCTACGAGCAGTACTTC.

This clonotype was observed a handful of times. The junction departs from germline at one end; a sequencing error may be responsible. V is TRBV19 and J is TRBJ2-3; 8 bases match TRBD1. Germline V gene data show CDR1 as LNHDA and CDR2 as SQIVND (reference sequence). The CDR3 consists of 14 residues. Written as DNA, the CDR3 is TGTGCCAGTCGACAGACAGGGGCGGTGGATACGCAATATTTT. This codes for CASRQTGAVDTQYF.

The V call is TRBV7-9, the J call TRBJ2-3; D gene unclear. This CDR3 is 13 amino acids long. The germline V and J ends were trimmed by 4 bases and 7 bases, with 12 bases remaining between them. CDR1 is SEHNR, CDR2 FQNEAQ, per germline (reference sequence). Here the CDR3 reads CASSSDSRYTQYF. As DNA, the CDR3 is TGTGCCAGCAGCTCCGACTCTCGCTATACGCAGTATTTT.

This clonotype came up once. V is TRBV12-3 or TRBV12-4 and J is TRBJ2-2, with no clear D. V lost 6 bases and J 0 bases, leaving 14 bases between the germline ends. The CDR3 loop spans 16 amino acids. In nucleotides, the CDR3 is TGTGCCAGCAGAGCGCGGACGCCCTCGAACACCGGGGAGCTGTTTTTT. Translation: CASRARTPSNTGELFF.

The V and J genes are TRBV29-1 and TRBJ2-7; 9 bases line up with TRBD1. Germline assignment: CDR1 SQVTM and CDR2 ANQGSEA. V lost 6 bases to trimming and J lost 4 bases; unmatched junction nucleotides: 7. This CDR3 has 13 amino acids. CDR3 sequence (DNA): TGCAGCGTGGGGACAGGGTCTAGATACGAGCAGTACTTC. It is translated as CSVGTGSRYEQYF.

DNA of the CDR3: TGTGCCAGCAGCCACCTTGGCGGGCAGGGGGCCACAGATACGCAGTATTTT. It specifies CASSHLGGQGATDTQYF. This sequence joins TRBV14 and TRBJ2-3; TRBD1 aligns across 8 bases. The CDR3 length is 17 residues. CDR1 and CDR2 from the germline V gene are SGHDN and FVKESK. With V trimmed by 3 bases and J by 2 bases, 10 bases remained unmatched.

The gene calls are TRBV5-5 and TRBJ2-4; the D gene could be TRBD1 or TRBD2 (6 bases each). Germline CDR1 is SGHKS and CDR2 is YYEKEE (reference sequence). Trimming removed 1 base from V and 6 bases from J, with 11 bases in between. The CDR3 has 14 residues. The CDR3 spells CASSLSGEVNIQYF. DNA for the CDR3: TGTGCCAGCAGCTTGTCAGGGGAGGTAAACATTCAGTACTTC.

This clonotype was picked up a small number of times. The chain combines TRBV30 with TRBJ1-2; the D is unclear. Germline V CDR1 and CDR2: GTSNPN, SVGIG (reference sequence). The CDR3 covers 13 residues. V was pared by 7 bases and J by 2 bases, with 14 bases between. This chain's CDR3 is CASRPGPNYGYTF. DNA of the CDR3: TGTGCCTCACGCCCTGGTCCCAACTATGGCTACACCTTC.

V usage is TRBV7-4 and J usage is TRBJ2-7, with a weak D call TRBD1 (5 bases). There are 18 residues in the CDR3. Trimming removed 5 bases from V and 3 bases from J, with 26 bases in between. CDR1 and CDR2 from the germline V gene are SGHVT and SQSDAQ. As DNA, the CDR3 is TGTGCCAGCAGCCCCGAATCCCTCGAACATAAGGGGTGCTACGAGCAGTACTTC. This encodes CASSPESLEHKGCYEQYF.

The genes are TRBV5-1 and TRBJ2-1; D uncertain. Germline V lookup: CDR1 SGHRS, CDR2 YFSETQ. V lost 6 bases, J lost 10 bases, and 11 bases lay in between. This CDR3 is built from 11 residues. CDR3 coding DNA: TGCGCCAGCACTAATACCAGGGAGCAGTTCTTC. Protein sequence: CASTNTREQFF.

The rearrangement uses TRBV2 and TRBJ2-5; 12 nucleotides line up with TRBD2. CDR3 length: 16 amino acids. The germline V gene has CDR1 SNHLY and CDR2 FYNNEI. J gave up 4 bases and V 5 bases, and 8 bases lay outside the gene matches. The CDR3, as DNA: TGTGCCAGCAGTCTCAGGACTAGCGGGAACGGAGAGACCCAGTACTTC. Protein: CASSLRTSGNGETQYF.

Worth noting for this clonotype: At one of its ends the junction is not consistent with the germline gene, which may arise from a read error. V and J are TRBV5-4 and TRBJ1-3; no definite D call. Per the germline V gene, CDR1 is SGHNT and CDR2 is YYREEE (reference sequence). The CDR3 runs to 13 residues. The CDR3 bases are TGCGCCAGCAGCTCCTATGCTGGAAACACCATATATTTT. Translated, it gives CASSSYAGNTIYF.